Presented here are 6 T cell receptor beta chains from one specimen sequenced in a study of blood T cell repertoires in COVID-19. TCRdb's table, derived via immunoSEQ multiplex PCR, lists solely in-frame clones and lacks some. The sample has around 310,000 clones; roughly 91% are singletons. The specimen sequenced was PBMCs or T cells enriched from blood (not recorded which). These receptors all stem from a woman under 40 who had recovered from COVID-19.

The gene calls are TRBV13 and TRBJ1-1; no clear D gene. The CDR3 runs 13 residues. From germline, CDR1 is PRHDT and CDR2 FYEKMQ (reference sequence). The V end lost 5 bases, the J end lost 1 base, and 8 bases lay between the germline ends. The CDR3 DNA is TGTGCCAGCAGCCCAGACACGAACACTGAAGCTTTCTTT. Protein sequence: CASSPDTNTEAFF.

The chain combines TRBV29-1 with TRBJ2-2, with a weak D call TRBD2 (7 bases). Germline CDR1 is SQVTM and CDR2 is ANQGSEA. Trimming shortened V by 6 bases and J by 5 bases, and 22 bases separated the two germline ends. The CDR3 is 16 amino acids. The CDR3 sequence: CSVTGRDYQGTGELFF. The CDR3 DNA is TGCAGCGTAACTGGGAGGGACTATCAGGGGACCGGGGAGCTGTTTTTT.

The genes are TRBV12-3 or TRBV12-4 and TRBJ1-5, with 8 bases lining up with TRBD1. The CDR3 is made up of 13 amino acids. V was clipped by 6 bases and J by 5 bases; unmatched bases: 3. This CDR3 reads CASRLQGDQPQHF. CDR3 nucleotide sequence: TGTGCCAGCAGGTTACAGGGGGATCAGCCCCAGCATTTT.

The genes are TRBV29-1 and TRBJ1-1; D is perhaps TRBD1 (6 bases). CDR1 and CDR2 from the germline V gene are SQVTM and ANQGSEA. V lost 6 bases, J lost 0 bases, and 17 bases lay in between. The CDR3 is 15 amino acids. The CDR3 is CSVPKGTTLNTEAFF. The DNA of the CDR3 is TGCAGCGTCCCGAAGGGGACAACTCTGAACACTGAAGCTTTCTTT.

The V call is TRBV28, the J call TRBJ1-3; unclear D gene. The CDR3 runs 14 residues. Trimming removed 4 bases at V and 10 bases at J, with 17 bases between. Germline-derived CDR1 and CDR2 are MDHEN and SYDVKM. The CDR3 region is CASSSRGVTETIYF. CDR3 DNA sequence: TGTGCCAGCAGTTCCCGCGGGGTTACAGAAACCATATATTTT.

J is TRBJ2-7 and V is TRBV27; TRBD2 aligns across 12 bases. V lost 1 base to trimming and J lost 5 bases; unmatched junction nucleotides: 6. The V gene's germline CDR1 is MNHEY and CDR2 SMNVEV (reference sequence). The CDR3 contains 16 residues. DNA for the CDR3: TGTGCCAGCAGTTTATTTCCTAGCGGGAGGGCCAACGAGCAGTACTTC. This encodes CASSLFPSGRANEQYF.